This T cell receptor (beta chain) was recovered during a study of OX40 agonist ivuxolimab in advanced cancers. For the study at large: Treatment of patients was with ivuxolimab, an agonistic anti-OX40 (CD134) antibody. Dose-escalation subjects each had hepatocellular carcinoma, melanoma, renal cell or head and neck cancer.

Blood draws occurred at baseline, cycle 4 day 1, and cycle 7 day 1. Assay used: immunoSEQ multiplex PCR; TCRdb lists only in-frame clones, some missing. The sample includes 90,000 or so clones, 80% to 95% of them seen just once. The sample here was CD4+ or CD8+ T cells sorted from blood, taken in a trial of the OX40 agonist ivuxolimab. This TCR came from an adult with an advanced solid tumor such as melanoma, head and neck, liver or kidney cancer.

In DNA, the CDR3 is TGTGCCAGCAGCCACCCGAGGGACCGAAGCCCGAACTATGGCTACACCTTC. It translates to CASSHPRDRSPNYGYTF. The chain is built from TRBV9 and TRBJ1-2, with D tentatively TRBD1 (5 bases). Germline V gene sequence: CDR1 SGDLS, CDR2 YYNGEE. The length of the CDR3 is 17 residues. Between the trimmed V and J ends, which lost 4 bases and 2 bases, there was a span of 21 bases.